The 17 T cell receptor beta chains below come from one sample, sequenced in a study of human T cells and chemical hapten exposure. A single record per CDR3 protein comes from TCRdb applying MiXCR to the RACE reads. This table has tens of thousands of distinct CDR3 sequences, 9.8% appearing once. Documented time point: patch test 1, 2 weeks after DPC sensitization. As for treatment: therapeutic diphenylcyclopropenone sensitization with weekly scalp DPC. Sequences were derived from whole blood, sampled in connection with sensitization to the hapten diphenylcyclopropenone (DPC). These TCRs come from a woman between 40 and 50 years old with alopecia areata. Some clones in this sample may be carry-over from other donors' samples.

This chain connects TRBV6-5 to TRBJ2-3; D possibly matches TRBD1 or TRBD2 (5 bases each). The germline V gene has CDR1 MNHEY and CDR2 SVGAGI. Trimming removed 2 bases at V and 2 bases at J, with 8 bases between. The CDR3 loop spans 14 amino acids. CDR3 sequence: CASSYGTHTDTQYF. The CDR3 nucleotides read TGTGCCAGCAGTTACGGGACCCACACAGATACGCAGTATTTT.

The sample holds many counts of this clonotype. The V and J genes are TRBV3-1 and TRBJ1-4; the D gene is possibly TRBD1 (5 bases). Germline V gene sequence: CDR1 LGHDT, CDR2 YNNKEL (reference sequence). Trimming stripped 2 bases from V and 4 bases from J, with 14 bases between. The CDR3 contains 16 residues. CDR3 loop: CASSQQRGEVNEKLFF. The DNA of the CDR3 is TGTGCCAGCAGCCAACAACGGGGGGAGGTTAATGAAAAACTGTTTTTT.

Points on this clonotype: One end of the junction does not line up with germline, which may come from a read error. V usage is TRBV12-3 or TRBV12-4 and J usage is TRBJ1-2; D remains ambiguous. The CDR3 covers 11 residues. The CDR3 DNA sequence: TGTGCCAGCAGTTTTTATACTCGGGCTGCCTTC. Encoded protein: CASSFYTRAAF.

J is TRBJ1-2 and V is TRBV30; D is uncertain. V lost 0 bases to trimming and J lost 5 bases, with 10 bases between them. Germline lookup yields CDR1 GTSNPN and CDR2 SVGIG (reference sequence). The length of the CDR3 is 13 residues. This CDR3 is CAWSVQTPYGYTF. The CDR3 nucleotides are TGTGCCTGGAGTGTACAGACGCCATATGGCTACACCTTC.

This clonotype was counted many times. The V call is TRBV20-1, the J call TRBJ1-1, with a tentative D call TRBD1 (6 bases). The ends were cut back, 2 bases at V and 5 bases at J, with 18 bases in the middle. Per the germline V gene, CDR1 is DFQATT and CDR2 is SNEGSKA (reference sequence). The CDR3 runs 15 residues. DNA for the CDR3: TGCAGTGCTAGACAATACAGGGTGAGGGAAACTGAAGCTTTCTTT. Translation gives CSARQYRVRETEAFF.

The V call is TRBV20-1, the J call TRBJ1-5; TRBD1 agrees at 8 bases. The germline gives CDR1 DFQATT, CDR2 SNEGSKA (reference sequence). There are 14 residues in the CDR3. With V trimmed by 5 bases and J by 2 bases, 5 bases remained unmatched. The CDR3 region has the DNA TGCAGTGCTGCACAGGGGGGAGGCAATCAGCCCCAGCATTTT. This sequence encodes CSAAQGGGNQPQHF.

This clonotype was recorded many times. This chain joins TRBV6-2 or TRBV6-3 and TRBJ2-1; tentatively, D is TRBD2 (7 bases). V was cut by 7 bases and J by 2 bases, with 18 bases left in between. The germline V gene has CDR1 MNHEY and CDR2 SVGEGT. The CDR3 totals 16 residues. CDR3 nucleotide sequence: TGTGCCAGCAACCTATTAGGGGGGGCCCCCTACAATGAGCAGTTCTTC. Translating it yields CASNLLGGAPYNEQFF.

This clonotype was detected ten times or more. V gene TRBV20-1 combines with J gene TRBJ2-4; perhaps D is TRBD1 or TRBD2 (5 bases each). CDR1 DFQATT and CDR2 SNEGSKA come from the germline V gene (reference sequence). CDR3 size: 14 residues. V was trimmed by 6 bases and J by 0 bases, leaving 12 bases between them. CDR3 sequence (DNA): TGCAGTGCAGACGGGACGATAGCCAAAAACATTCAGTACTTC. The encoded protein is CSADGTIAKNIQYF.

This clonotype was recorded a few times. V gene TRBV6-1 combines with J gene TRBJ2-5, with 7 bases matching TRBD2. The V and J ends lost 11 bases and 4 bases, in that order; junction bases with no gene match: 13. From germline, CDR1 is MNHNS and CDR2 SASEGT. The CDR3 covers 14 residues. The CDR3: CAGSTRGGSETQYF. CDR3 DNA sequence: TGTGCCGGGAGCACCCGCGGGGGTTCAGAGACCCAGTACTTC.

The chain recombines TRBV5-4 with TRBJ2-2; tentatively, D is TRBD1 or TRBD2 (5 bases each). V was shortened by 4 bases and J by 11 bases, with 15 bases between the two germline ends. Germline CDR1 and CDR2: SGHNT and YYREEE (reference sequence). There are 13 residues in the CDR3. Here the CDR3 DNA reads TGTGCCAGCAGCCCTGCCAACCGGGACGAGCTGTTTTTT. As protein: CASSPANRDELFF. Filled out from reference TRBV5-4 and TRBJ2-2, the complete variable domain reads ETGVTQSPTHLIKTRGQQVTLRCSSQSGHNTVSWYQQALGQGPQFIFQYYREEENGRGNFPPRFSGLQFPNYSSELNVNALELDDSALYLCASSPANRDELFFGEGSRLTVL.

For this clonotype: A much larger clone sits a single nucleotide away, making a read error possible. The chain employs TRBV12-3 or TRBV12-4 and TRBJ2-2, with 10 bases that match TRBD2. The CDR3 length is 17 residues. This chain's CDR3 is CASSPWSGGANSGELFF. CDR3 DNA: TGTGCCAGCAGTCCTTGGAGCGGGGGGGCGAACTCCGGGGAGCTGTTTTTT.

This clonotype has a count of ten or more. The chain couples TRBV7-2 to TRBJ1-4; 8 bases are shared with TRBD1. The CDR3 runs 14 residues. Losses at the gene ends were 3 bases for V and 7 bases for J; bases not matched to a gene: 4. CDR1 is SGHTA, CDR2 FQGNSA, per germline. The chain's CDR3 is CASSFSGQGEKLFF. DNA for the CDR3: TGTGCCAGCAGCTTCTCCGGACAGGGTGAAAAACTGTTTTTT.

At least ten counts were recorded for this clonotype. The rearrangement uses TRBV6-1 and TRBJ1-2; no clear D gene. Trimming removed 7 bases at V and 8 bases at J, with 14 bases between. CDR1 MNHNS and CDR2 SASEGT come from the germline V gene. The CDR3 has 12 residues. Written as DNA, the CDR3 is TGTGCCAGCACCCACCCCCAGTTAGGCTACACCTTC. Translating gives CASTHPQLGYTF.

V is TRBV6-7 and J is TRBJ2-3; 12 bases align to TRBD2. TRBV6-7 is an ORF; its function is uncertain. The junction had 8 bases not matched to a gene; V was cut back by 2 bases and J by 2 bases. The CDR3 loop spans 18 amino acids. This chain's CDR3 is CASSYATLAGGPTDTQYF. The DNA for the CDR3 is TGTGCCAGCAGTTACGCAACCCTAGCGGGGGGGCCCACAGATACGCAGTATTTT.

At least ten counts were recorded for this clonotype. The rearrangement uses TRBV7-6 and TRBJ1-6; no clear D. Trimming took 7 bases from V and 7 from J, leaving 11 bases between them. CDR1 and CDR2 from the germline V gene are SGHVS and FNYEAQ. The CDR3 sequence is 13 residues long. CDR3 sequence (DNA): TGTGCCAGCAACGTGGGCGGGAATTCACCCCTCCACTTT. This codes for CASNVGGNSPLHF.

This clonotype was counted many times. V and J are TRBV6-1 and TRBJ1-1; a possible D gene is TRBD1 (5 bases). V was pared by 1 base and J by 6 bases, with 12 bases between. This CDR3 comprises 14 residues. The germline V gene encodes CDR1 MNHNS and CDR2 SASEGT. The CDR3 loop reads CASSEGGSLAEAFF. DNA for the CDR3: TGTGCCAGCAGTGAAGGGGGCTCACTGGCTGAAGCTTTCTTT.

This clonotype was found a few times. This chain connects TRBV4-2 to TRBJ2-7, with 10 positions matching TRBD1. The germline gives CDR1 LGHNA, CDR2 YNFKEQ. With 0 bases clipped from V and 6 bases from J, the junction kept 5 bases outside the gene matches. The CDR3 runs 15 residues. The chain's CDR3 is CASSQEPGQGVEQYF. For the CDR3, the DNA is TGTGCCAGCAGCCAAGAACCCGGACAGGGGGTCGAGCAGTACTTC.